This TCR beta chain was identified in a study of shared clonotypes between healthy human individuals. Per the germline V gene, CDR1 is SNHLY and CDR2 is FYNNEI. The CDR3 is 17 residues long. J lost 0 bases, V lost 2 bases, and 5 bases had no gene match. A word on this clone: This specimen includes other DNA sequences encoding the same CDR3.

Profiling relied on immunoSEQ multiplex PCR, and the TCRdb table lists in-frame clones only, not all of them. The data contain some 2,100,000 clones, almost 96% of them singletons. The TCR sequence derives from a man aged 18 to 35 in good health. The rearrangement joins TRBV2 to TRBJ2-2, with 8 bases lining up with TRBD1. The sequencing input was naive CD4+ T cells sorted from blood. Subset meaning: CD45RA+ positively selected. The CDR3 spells CASSERGQEANTGELFF. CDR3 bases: TGTGCCAGCAGTGAACGGGGACAGGAAGCGAACACCGGGGAGCTGTTTTTT. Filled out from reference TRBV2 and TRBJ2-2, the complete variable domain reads EPEVTQTPSHQVTQMGQEVILRCVPISNHLYFYWYRQILGQKVEFLVSFYNNEISEKSEIFDDQFSVERPDGSNFTLKIRSTKLEDSAMYFCASSERGQEANTGELFFGEGSRLTVL.